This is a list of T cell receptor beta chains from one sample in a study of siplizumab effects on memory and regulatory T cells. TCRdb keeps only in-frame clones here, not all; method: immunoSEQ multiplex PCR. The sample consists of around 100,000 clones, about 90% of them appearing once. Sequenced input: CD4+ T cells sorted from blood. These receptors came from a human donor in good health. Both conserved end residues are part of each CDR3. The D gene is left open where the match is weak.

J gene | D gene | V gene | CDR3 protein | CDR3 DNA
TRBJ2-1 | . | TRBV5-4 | CASSSQGEIDNEQFF | TGTGCCAGCAGCTCCCAGGGCGAAATTGACAATGAGCAGTTCTTC
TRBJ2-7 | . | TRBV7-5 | CVRSSPLLLRGDEQYF | TGTGTCAGAAGCTCTCCTCTACTCCTCCGGGGTGACGAGCAGTACTTC
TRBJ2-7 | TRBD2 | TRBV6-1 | CASSVQRGAEQYF | TGTGCCAGCAGTGTGCAGCGGGGGGCCGAGCAGTACTTC
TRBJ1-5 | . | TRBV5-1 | CASSKTSDQPQHF | TGCGCCAGCAGCAAAACATCCGATCAGCCCCAGCATTTT
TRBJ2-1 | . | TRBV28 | CASIPMVSAVPNEQFF | TGTGCCAGCATCCCCATGGTAAGCGCTGTCCCCAATGAGCAGTTCTTC
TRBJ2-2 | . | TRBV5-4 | CASMDRNTGELFF | TGTGCCAGCATGGACAGAAACACCGGGGAGCTGTTTTTT
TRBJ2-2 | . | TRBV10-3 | CAISVNMDTGELFF | TGTGCCATCAGTGTTAACATGGACACCGGGGAGCTGTTTTTT
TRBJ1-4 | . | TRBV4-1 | CASSPLGTEKLFF | TGCGCCAGCAGCCCCCTGGGGACTGAAAAACTGTTTTTT
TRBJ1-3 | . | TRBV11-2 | CASRSLLSPGNTIYF | TGTGCCAGCAGGTCCCTGCTCTCGCCCGGAAACACCATATATTTT
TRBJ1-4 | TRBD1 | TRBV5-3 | CARSLFAPRTGVGYEKLFF | TGTGCCAGAAGCCTGTTCGCACCTAGGACAGGGGTAGGTTATGAAAAACTGTTTTTT
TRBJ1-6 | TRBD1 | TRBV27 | CASSGRDSNSPLHF | TGTGCCAGCAGTGGGCGGGACAGCAATTCACCCCTCCACTTT
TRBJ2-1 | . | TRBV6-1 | CASSEKRAYNEQFF | TGTGCCAGCAGTGAGAAAAGGGCGTACAATGAGCAGTTCTTC
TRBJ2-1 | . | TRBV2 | CASSRNGHEQFF | TGTGCCAGCAGTCGAAACGGTCATGAGCAGTTCTTC